The clone carrying this TCR beta chain appeared a single time. The antigen is unknown. This specimen belongs to a study of cytomegalovirus exposure and HLA in healthy donors. Overall study: The study placed less than 90% of its approximately 400 genotyped donors in the Caucasian-associated ancestry cluster.

The CDR3 consists of 14 residues. Germline trimming cut 6 bases from V and 2 bases from J; bases unmatched to any gene: 5. Germline values: CDR1 SGHTA, CDR2 FQGNSA. PCR was performed using 60 Vbeta and 13 Jbeta primers. Profiled with immunoSEQ multiplex PCR; TCRdb holds only in-frame clones, not every one. The table lists about 90,000 clones, over 65% of them singletons. Whole-study findings and limits: In a later analysis, an Asian-associated ancestry cluster reportedly showed fewer N-insertions than the approximately 620-donor mean. Usually a TCR sequence was rare, but some public TCRs were found in many donors.

The receptor was isolated from a woman in her 40s in good health and CMV-seropositive. The V call is TRBV7-2, the J call TRBJ2-3; TRBD1 matches at 7 bases. Sequencing was performed on PBMCs. CDR3 sequence (DNA): TGTGCCAGCAGGATGGGACAGTTCACAGATACGCAGTATTTT. It encodes CASRMGQFTDTQYF.